This T cell receptor beta chain was profiled in a study of blood T cell repertoires in COVID-19. Original processing notes: Using reference gene primer amplification, nucleated cell counts were estimated. Measured with immunoSEQ multiplex PCR; TCRdb has only the in-frame clones, and not every one. Clone size and the V and J calls come from that table; the DNA yielded D and trimming. The table includes a few hundred thousand clones, 91% detected once. CDR1 and CDR2 from the germline V gene are SNHLY and FYNNEI. The length of the CDR3 is 15 residues. The V end lost 3 bases, the J end lost 0 bases, and 11 bases lay between the germline ends.

This sequence was found in a person aged 18 to 35 with COVID-19, enrolled during active disease. This chain links TRBV2 with TRBJ2-5; D possibly corresponds to TRBD2 (6 bases). Sequenced: peripheral blood. For the CDR3, the DNA is TGTGCCAGCAGTGATTGGGTAGCGGACCAAGAGACCCAGTACTTC. It specifies CASSDWVADQETQYF.